Reported below is one T cell receptor (beta chain). As yet, its antigen is unknown. PCR amplification relied on 60 Vbeta primers (plus 13 Jbeta primers). Data came from immunoSEQ multiplex PCR; TCRdb stores just in-frame clones and leaves some out. The sample yields around 140,000 clones, about 75% seen once. This CDR3 contains 14 residues. This sample is drawn from a study of cytomegalovirus exposure and HLA in healthy donors. Study observations and caveats: About 90% or about 30% of the time was how often most TCR beta V segments were productive, according to an earlier analysis. For most subjects, TCR beta sequences were reported to predict HLA-A and HLA-B alleles with accuracy.

Source material: PBMCs. The TCR comes from a man aged 35 to 55 in good health and CMV-seronegative. The J gene is TRBJ1-4, the V gene TRBV21-1; TRBD1 is taken as the D call from the table, unchecked against the DNA. TRBV21-1 is a documented pseudogene. CDR3 bases: TGTGCCAGTGGACAGGACGCAACTAATGAAAAACTGTTTTTT. Amino acids: CASGQDATNEKLFF.